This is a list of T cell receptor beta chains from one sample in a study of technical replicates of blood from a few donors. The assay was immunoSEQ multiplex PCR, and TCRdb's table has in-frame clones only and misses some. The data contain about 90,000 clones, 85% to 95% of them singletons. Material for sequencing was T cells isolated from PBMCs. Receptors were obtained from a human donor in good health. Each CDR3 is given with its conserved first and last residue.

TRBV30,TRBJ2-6,CAWSVGTGANVLTF
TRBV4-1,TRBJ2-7,CASSQLAGSDYEQYF
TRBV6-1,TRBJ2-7,CASSGRAGYEQYF
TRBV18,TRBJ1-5,CASSPGRDNQPQHF
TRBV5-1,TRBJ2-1,CASSLARTVDEQFF
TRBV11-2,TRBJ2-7,CASSPTTTGYHEQYF
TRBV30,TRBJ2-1,CASSLSGGPGRQFF
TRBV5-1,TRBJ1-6,CASSLGTGVNSPLHF
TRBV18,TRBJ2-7,CASSLSSQEQYF
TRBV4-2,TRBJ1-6,CASSQDGGWRSLVTPLHF
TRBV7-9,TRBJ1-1,CASSSTSVVGGAEAFF
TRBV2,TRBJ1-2,CAIRTQGAQGYTF
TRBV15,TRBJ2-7,CATSRDRSGGDEQYF
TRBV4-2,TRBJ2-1,CASSQEGVKQFF
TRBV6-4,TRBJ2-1,CASSAFLLADYNEQFF
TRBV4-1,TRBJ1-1,CASSHGSGDTEAFF
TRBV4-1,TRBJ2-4,CASSQDRVLLAKNIQYF
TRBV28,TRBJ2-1,CASSTNWAGGSNEQFF
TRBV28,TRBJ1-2,CASKKAWGQPRYGYTF
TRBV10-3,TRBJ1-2,CAIRIDRDGYTF
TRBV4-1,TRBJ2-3,CASREGGARTSQADTQYF
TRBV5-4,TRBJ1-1,CASSFFGVGDEAFF
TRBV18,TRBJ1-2,CASSPGQLYGYTF
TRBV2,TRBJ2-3,CASSLTSPRTDTQYF
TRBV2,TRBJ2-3,CASGQAGADDTQYF
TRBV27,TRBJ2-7,CASSFKGGNRDYEQYF
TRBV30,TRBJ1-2,CAWVLAPYGYTF
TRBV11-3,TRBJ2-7,CASSPDGGAGVDEQYF
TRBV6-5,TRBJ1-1,CASSHQTGSVTEAFF
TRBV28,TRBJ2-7,CASRPGTGSPYEQYF
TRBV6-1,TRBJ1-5,CASSLQGAGNQPQHF
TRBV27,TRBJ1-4,CASSLATNEKLFF
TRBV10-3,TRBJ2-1,CAIKDYTYNEQFF
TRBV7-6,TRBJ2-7,CASSLDGGGSNEQYF
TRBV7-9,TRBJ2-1,CASSDQTGQIDSYNEQFF
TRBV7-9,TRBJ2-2,CASSLRPGELFF
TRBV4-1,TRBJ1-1,CASSQDVWAGPTMNTEAFF
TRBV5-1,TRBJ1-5,CASSRTGDQPQHF
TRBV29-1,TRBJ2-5,CSVDSARQGGIKPQETQYF
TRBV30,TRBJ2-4,CAWSAPTVGNIQYF
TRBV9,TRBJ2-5,CASSVGRGGAQETQYF
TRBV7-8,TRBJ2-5,CASSLERGGRETQYF
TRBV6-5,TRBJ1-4,CASKPTATNEKLFF
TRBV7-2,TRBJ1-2,CASSPVGRGAFFNGYTF
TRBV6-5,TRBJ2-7,CASSPSLTSGEQYF
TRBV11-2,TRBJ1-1,CASRHDSTEAFF
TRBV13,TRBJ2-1,CASRSSASSYNEQFF
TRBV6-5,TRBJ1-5,CASSYSRGPDQPQHF
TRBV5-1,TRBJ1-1,CASSLALNTEAFF
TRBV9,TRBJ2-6,CASSVGGHSGANVLTF
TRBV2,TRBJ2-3,CASGAGGDTQYF
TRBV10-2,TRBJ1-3,CASGKGQGVDTIYF
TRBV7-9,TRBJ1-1,CASSLVLARENTEAFF
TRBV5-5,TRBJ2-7,CASSLRQVVDEQYF